Below, 3 T cell receptor beta chains from the same sample are listed, as sequenced in a study of a mutant IDH1 vaccine in newly diagnosed glioma. These TCRs' antigens remain unknown. Time point specified: week 35, safety follow-up. Topical imiquimod accompanied each vaccine dose, which consisted of 300 ug of mutant IDH1 20-mer peptide. The assay was immunoSEQ multiplex PCR, and TCRdb's table has in-frame clones only and misses some. The data show 60,000 to 65,000 clones, roughly 80% seen once. This specimen consisted of PBMCs, obtained from a glioma patient whose treatment included an IDH1 peptide vaccine. These TCRs come from a man under 40 with glioma.

This clone was picked up a small number of times. CDR3 sequence reads: CASSPGQGRVNTEAFF. CDR3 DNA sequence: TGTGCCAGCAGTCCTGGACAGGGGCGGGTGAACACTGAAGCTTTCTTT. V gene TRBV7-9 combines with J gene TRBJ1-1, with 9 bases identical to TRBD1. Per germline, CDR1 SEHNR and CDR2 FQNEAQ (reference sequence). The CDR3 is made up of 16 amino acids. V was clipped by 6 bases and J by 0 bases; unmatched bases: 8.

The chain is built from TRBV11-1 and TRBJ2-7, with D unresolved. The V gene's germline CDR1 is SGHAT and CDR2 FQDESV (reference sequence). The CDR3 totals 16 residues. V lost 4 bases to trimming and J lost 0 bases, with 16 bases between them. This CDR3 reads CASSSTISTLSYEQYF. The DNA of the CDR3 is TGTGCCAGCAGCTCCACGATTTCAACACTCTCCTACGAGCAGTACTTC.

V is TRBV7-6 and J is TRBJ1-2; 11 bases are a match to TRBD1. This CDR3 comprises 16 residues. Looked up from germline, CDR1 is SGHVS and CDR2 is FNYEAQ. V shed 5 bases, J shed 4 bases, and the junction held 9 bases outside the gene matches. CDR3 DNA sequence: TGTGCCAGCAGCACGTCCCGGGACAGGGGGGGCTATGGCTACACCTTC. Its protein product is CASSTSRDRGGYGYTF.